The TCR beta chain under discussion was sequenced for a study of shared clonotypes between healthy human individuals. V lost 0 bases to trimming and J lost 11 bases, with 12 bases between them. The germline CDR1 and CDR2 sequences are SGDLS and YYNGEE. This CDR3 has 13 residues. Original processing notes: Junction-only immunoSEQ sequences carried no quality scores, so filtering differed. Produced via immunoSEQ multiplex PCR; TCRdb's table is partial and in-frame only. V, J and clone size are those of that table, while D and trimming were read from the DNA. The profile shows 1.6 million or so clones, about 98.5% of them singletons.

The chain is built from TRBV9 and TRBJ2-1; the D gene is possibly TRBD2 (6 bases). Sequencing was carried out using naive CD4+ T cells sorted from blood. The subset: CD45RA+ positively selected. The clonotype originates from a man aged 30 to 45 in good health. Written as DNA, the CDR3 is TGTGCCAGCAGCGTAGGGGGGAGGACTAAGCAGTTCTTC. Translating it yields CASSVGGRTKQFF.